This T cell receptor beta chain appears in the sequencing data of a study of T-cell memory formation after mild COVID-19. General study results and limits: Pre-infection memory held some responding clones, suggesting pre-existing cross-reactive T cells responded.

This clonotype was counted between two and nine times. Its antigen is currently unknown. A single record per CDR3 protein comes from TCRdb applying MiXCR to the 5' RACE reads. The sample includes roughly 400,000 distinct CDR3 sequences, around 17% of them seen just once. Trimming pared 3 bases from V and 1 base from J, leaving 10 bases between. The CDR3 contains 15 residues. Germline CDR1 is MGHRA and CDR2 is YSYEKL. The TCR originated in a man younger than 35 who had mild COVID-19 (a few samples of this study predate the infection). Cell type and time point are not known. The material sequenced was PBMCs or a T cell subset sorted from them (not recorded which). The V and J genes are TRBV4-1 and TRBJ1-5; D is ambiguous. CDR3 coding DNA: TGCGCCAGCAGCCACGTCCGGCGAAGCAATCAGCCCCAGCATTTT. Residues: CASSHVRRSNQPQHF.